Listed below are T cell receptor beta chains from one sample, sequenced in a study of glioma-infiltrating T cells. TCRdb re-called the multiplex PCR reads with MiXCR, one entry per CDR3 protein. The table includes tens of thousands of distinct CDR3 sequences, around 37% detected once. The specimen was glioma tissue, nonneoplastic brain tissue, or PBMCs (not recorded which). The receptors here all came from a human donor with low-grade glioma or glioblastoma, undergoing nonglioma brain surgery, or in good health (not recorded which). Each CDR3 is given with its conserved first and last residue. A D gene is named only where the DNA matches it firmly. The size entry is marked missing in some rows and otherwise reads once, few, many or a size class.

D gene: -
clone size: -
J gene: TRBJ2-1
V gene: TRBV18
CDR3 DNA: TGTGCCAGCTCAGTAGACAGACTGGTCGGCTACAATGAGCAGTTCTTC
CDR3 protein: CASSVDRLVGYNEQFF

D gene: TRBD2
clone size: few
J gene: TRBJ2-1
V gene: TRBV6-2/TRBV6-3
CDR3 DNA: TGTGCCAGCAGCGCGGCGGGAGGATACAATGAGCAGTTCTTC
CDR3 protein: CASSAAGGYNEQFF

D gene: TRBD1
clone size: many
J gene: TRBJ1-6
V gene: TRBV27
CDR3 DNA: TGTGCCAGCAGTGTAGGACAGGGGCGGAATTCACCCCTCCACTTT
CDR3 protein: CASSVGQGRNSPLHF

D gene: -
clone size: -
J gene: TRBJ2-3
V gene: TRBV28
CDR3 DNA: TGTGCCAGCAGTTCTCCGCCGTGGGGGGCTGTAGATACGCAGTATTTT
CDR3 protein: CASSSPPWGAVDTQYF

D gene: TRBD2
clone size: -
J gene: TRBJ2-7
V gene: TRBV28
CDR3 DNA: TGTGCCAGCAGCCTACCACTAGCGGGGGCCTCCTACGAGCAGTACTTC
CDR3 protein: CASSLPLAGASYEQYF

D gene: -
clone size: many
J gene: TRBJ1-2
V gene: TRBV19
CDR3 DNA: TGTGCCAGTAGTAGTGACCGGAGGCGGACGGGCTATGGCTACACCTTC
CDR3 protein: CASSSDRRRTGYGYTF

D gene: -
clone size: many
J gene: TRBJ2-3
V gene: TRBV5-1
CDR3 DNA: TGCGCCAGCAGCTTGGTGGGAGGTCGATCAGATACGCAGTATTTT
CDR3 protein: CASSLVGGRSDTQYF

D gene: -
clone size: medium-sized
J gene: TRBJ1-1
V gene: TRBV15
CDR3 DNA: TGTGCCACCAGCAGCACAGGCCCGAGCGGAGCTTTCTTT
CDR3 protein: CATSSTGPSGAFF

D gene: -
clone size: many
J gene: TRBJ2-5
V gene: TRBV18
CDR3 DNA: TGTGCCAGCTCACCGGGTGGTCAAGAGACCCAGTACTTC
CDR3 protein: CASSPGGQETQYF

D gene: -
clone size: many
J gene: TRBJ2-5
V gene: TRBV19
CDR3 DNA: TGTGCCAGTAGTGATTCCCAGGGTCGAGAGACCCAGTACTTC
CDR3 protein: CASSDSQGRETQYF

D gene: -
clone size: -
J gene: TRBJ1-2
V gene: TRBV20-1
CDR3 DNA: TGCAGTGCTGGAGATGCCCGGGGTGAGGTAAACTATGGCTGCACCTTC
CDR3 protein: CSAGDARGEVNYGCTF

D gene: -
clone size: many
J gene: TRBJ1-4
V gene: TRBV28
CDR3 DNA: TGTGCCAGCAGTTTAGGGTCCCAGTTAAATGAAAGACTGTTTTTT
CDR3 protein: CASSLGSQLNERLFF

D gene: -
clone size: many
J gene: TRBJ2-1
V gene: TRBV5-1
CDR3 DNA: TGCGCCAGCAGCTTGGGACAAGCGGATGAGCAGTTCTTC
CDR3 protein: CASSLGQADEQFF

D gene: -
clone size: -
J gene: TRBJ1-2
V gene: TRBV28
CDR3 DNA: TGCGCCAGCAGTTTAGGCGCCCTTGTCTACACCTTC
CDR3 protein: CASSLGALVYTF

D gene: TRBD1
clone size: many
J gene: TRBJ2-7
V gene: TRBV24-1
CDR3 DNA: TGTGCCACCAGTGGCCCCACCCGGACAGGGCACTACGAGCAGTACTTC
CDR3 protein: CATSGPTRTGHYEQYF

D gene: -
clone size: many
J gene: TRBJ2-5
V gene: TRBV10-3
CDR3 DNA: TGTGCCATCAGTGAGGGGGGTTGGAGAGAGACCCAGTACTTC
CDR3 protein: CAISEGGWRETQYF

D gene: TRBD1
clone size: once
J gene: TRBJ1-5
V gene: TRBV28
CDR3 DNA: TGTGCCGGCAGTTTGCCACAGGGGGAATGGAATCAGCCCCAGCATTTT
CDR3 protein: CAGSLPQGEWNQPQHF

D gene: -
clone size: -
J gene: TRBJ2-5
V gene: TRBV29-1
CDR3 DNA: TGCAGCACAAGTTCTGGAGAGACCCAGTACTTC
CDR3 protein: CSTSSGETQYF

D gene: -
clone size: many
J gene: TRBJ2-2
V gene: TRBV4-2
CDR3 DNA: TGTGCCAGCAGCCAAGTTGGACCACTGAACACCGGGGAGCTGTTTTTT
CDR3 protein: CASSQVGPLNTGELFF

D gene: -
clone size: many
J gene: TRBJ2-2
V gene: TRBV20-1
CDR3 DNA: TGCAGTGCTAGAGATAAATGGGGGGAACACCCCGGGGAGCTGTTTTTT
CDR3 protein: CSARDKWGEHPGELFF

D gene: TRBD1
clone size: -
J gene: TRBJ2-2
V gene: TRBV6-5
CDR3 DNA: TGTGCCAGCAGACCTTCGACAGGGGAGGACACCGGGGAGCTGTTTTTT
CDR3 protein: CASRPSTGEDTGELFF

D gene: -
clone size: many
J gene: TRBJ1-1
V gene: TRBV27
CDR3 DNA: TGTGCCAGCACGACAGCCCTTGGCACTGAAGCTTTCTTT
CDR3 protein: CASTTALGTEAFF

D gene: TRBD1
clone size: -
J gene: TRBJ2-6
V gene: TRBV7-2
CDR3 DNA: TGTGCCAGCACCCTCAGTGGACAGGGTCAAAACGTCCTGACTTTC
CDR3 protein: CASTLSGQGQNVLTF

D gene: -
clone size: -
J gene: TRBJ2-1
V gene: TRBV10-3
CDR3 DNA: TGTGCCATCCCGGACAATGGACCCTACGAGCAGTTCTTC
CDR3 protein: CAIPDNGPYEQFF

D gene: TRBD1
clone size: many
J gene: TRBJ2-1
V gene: TRBV15
CDR3 DNA: TGTGCCACCAGCACGGACAGGAGCTCCTACAATGAGCAGTTCTTC
CDR3 protein: CATSTDRSSYNEQFF

D gene: -
clone size: many
J gene: TRBJ2-5
V gene: TRBV10-2
CDR3 DNA: TGCGCCAGCAGTGAGTCGGGTTTACAAGAGACCCAGTACTTC
CDR3 protein: CASSESGLQETQYF

D gene: TRBD1
clone size: many
J gene: TRBJ2-1
V gene: TRBV2
CDR3 DNA: TGTGCCAGCAGTGTTATGGGACAGGGAAGCAATGAGCAGTTCTTC
CDR3 protein: CASSVMGQGSNEQFF

D gene: TRBD2
clone size: -
J gene: TRBJ2-7
V gene: TRBV28
CDR3 DNA: TGTGCCAGCAGTTCCGGGACTAGCGGGCACTACGAGCAGTACTTC
CDR3 protein: CASSSGTSGHYEQYF

D gene: -
clone size: -
J gene: TRBJ2-7
V gene: TRBV27
CDR3 DNA: TGTGCCAGCAGTTTACAGGGCGTGTACAATGAGCAGTACTTC
CDR3 protein: CASSLQGVYNEQYF

D gene: -
clone size: many
J gene: TRBJ1-5
V gene: TRBV2
CDR3 DNA: TGTGCCAGCAAGTGGAATGTCAATCAGCCCCAGCATTTT
CDR3 protein: CASKWNVNQPQHF

D gene: -
clone size: many
J gene: TRBJ2-1
V gene: TRBV2
CDR3 DNA: TGTGCCAGCTCCCCGGACCAAAGCTCCTACAATGAGCAGTTCTTC
CDR3 protein: CASSPDQSSYNEQFF

D gene: TRBD1
clone size: few
J gene: TRBJ2-2
V gene: TRBV5-5
CDR3 DNA: TGTGCCAGCAGCTTCGACGGGGACAGGGGGACCGGGGAGCTGTTTTTT
CDR3 protein: CASSFDGDRGTGELFF

D gene: -
clone size: -
J gene: TRBJ2-1
V gene: TRBV20-1
CDR3 DNA: TGCAGTGCTAGAGAGAGTACCTACAATGAGCAGTTCTTT
CDR3 protein: CSARESTYNEQFF

D gene: -
clone size: -
J gene: TRBJ1-3
V gene: TRBV20-1
CDR3 DNA: TGCAGTGCTAGCCACCGCGGGGCATTCTCGTCTGGAAACACCATATATTTT
CDR3 protein: CSASHRGAFSSGNTIYF

D gene: -
clone size: few
J gene: TRBJ2-7
V gene: TRBV5-6
CDR3 DNA: TGTGCCAGCAGCTTGTCACAGAAAAGAAGCTCCTACGAGCAGTACTTC
CDR3 protein: CASSLSQKRSSYEQYF

D gene: -
clone size: -
J gene: TRBJ2-5
V gene: TRBV7-8
CDR3 DNA: TGTGCCAGCAGCTTAGGGGGGAGCGGAGAGACCCAGTACTTC
CDR3 protein: CASSLGGSGETQYF

D gene: -
clone size: -
J gene: TRBJ2-1
V gene: TRBV4-1
CDR3 DNA: TGCGCCAGCAGCCAAGTTCTAGTGGGAGGACCCTACAATGAGCAGTTCTTC
CDR3 protein: CASSQVLVGGPYNEQFF

D gene: -
clone size: many
J gene: TRBJ2-5
V gene: TRBV28
CDR3 DNA: -
CDR3 protein: CASSTSTQETQYF

D gene: -
clone size: many
J gene: TRBJ2-2
V gene: TRBV6-1
CDR3 DNA: TGTGCCAGCAGTTTCCCAGGGCCTGGGACGAACACCGGGGAGCTGTTTTTT
CDR3 protein: CASSFPGPGTNTGELFF

D gene: -
clone size: many
J gene: TRBJ1-1
V gene: TRBV6-1
CDR3 DNA: TGTGCCAGCAGTGACAACGTGGGAGGGTACACTGAAGCTTTCTTT
CDR3 protein: CASSDNVGGYTEAFF

D gene: -
clone size: many
J gene: TRBJ2-5
V gene: TRBV6-1
CDR3 DNA: TGTGCCAGCAGCCACCGCCAAGAGACCCAGTACTTC
CDR3 protein: CASSHRQETQYF

D gene: -
clone size: many
J gene: TRBJ1-3
V gene: TRBV28
CDR3 DNA: TGTGCCAGCAGTTCGACCCCCGTATCAGCTGGAAACACCATATATTTT
CDR3 protein: CASSSTPVSAGNTIYF

D gene: TRBD2
clone size: many
J gene: TRBJ2-1
V gene: TRBV7-3
CDR3 DNA: TGTGCCAGCAGCCGACTAGCGGGGGACAATGAGCAGTTCTTC
CDR3 protein: CASSRLAGDNEQFF

D gene: TRBD2
clone size: few
J gene: TRBJ2-1
V gene: TRBV11-3
CDR3 DNA: TGTGCCAGCAGCTCTGGGGGACTAGCGGGAGTGGGGGAGCAGTTCTTC
CDR3 protein: CASSSGGLAGVGEQFF

D gene: TRBD2
clone size: -
J gene: TRBJ2-6
V gene: TRBV4-1
CDR3 DNA: TGCGCCAGCAGCCAAGATTATGGCGGGGGGGCCTCTGGGGCCAACGTCCTGAATTTC
CDR3 protein: CASSQDYGGGASGANVLNF

D gene: TRBD2
clone size: -
J gene: TRBJ2-5
V gene: TRBV12-3/TRBV12-4
CDR3 DNA: TGTGCCAGCAGACTTACCGGGACTATCGGGAGCACCCAGTACTTC
CDR3 protein: CASRLTGTIGSTQYF

D gene: -
clone size: -
J gene: TRBJ1-1
V gene: TRBV6-2/TRBV6-3
CDR3 DNA: TGTGCCAGTACAGGTACCTCTGGGGCCAAAGCTTTCTTT
CDR3 protein: CASTGTSGAKAFF

D gene: -
clone size: many
J gene: TRBJ1-1
V gene: TRBV12-3/TRBV12-4
CDR3 DNA: TGTGCCAGCAGTCCTTACGGGGGGCGCACTGAAGCTTTCTTT
CDR3 protein: CASSPYGGRTEAFF

D gene: TRBD1
clone size: -
J gene: TRBJ2-5
V gene: TRBV6-2/TRBV6-3
CDR3 DNA: TGTGCCAGCAGTCGGGACAGTTTCCAAGAGACCCAGTACTTC
CDR3 protein: CASSRDSFQETQYF

D gene: -
clone size: many
J gene: TRBJ1-1
V gene: TRBV7-2
CDR3 DNA: TGTGCCAGCAGGGCCACAGGGCAGAACACTGAAGCTTTCTTT
CDR3 protein: CASRATGQNTEAFF